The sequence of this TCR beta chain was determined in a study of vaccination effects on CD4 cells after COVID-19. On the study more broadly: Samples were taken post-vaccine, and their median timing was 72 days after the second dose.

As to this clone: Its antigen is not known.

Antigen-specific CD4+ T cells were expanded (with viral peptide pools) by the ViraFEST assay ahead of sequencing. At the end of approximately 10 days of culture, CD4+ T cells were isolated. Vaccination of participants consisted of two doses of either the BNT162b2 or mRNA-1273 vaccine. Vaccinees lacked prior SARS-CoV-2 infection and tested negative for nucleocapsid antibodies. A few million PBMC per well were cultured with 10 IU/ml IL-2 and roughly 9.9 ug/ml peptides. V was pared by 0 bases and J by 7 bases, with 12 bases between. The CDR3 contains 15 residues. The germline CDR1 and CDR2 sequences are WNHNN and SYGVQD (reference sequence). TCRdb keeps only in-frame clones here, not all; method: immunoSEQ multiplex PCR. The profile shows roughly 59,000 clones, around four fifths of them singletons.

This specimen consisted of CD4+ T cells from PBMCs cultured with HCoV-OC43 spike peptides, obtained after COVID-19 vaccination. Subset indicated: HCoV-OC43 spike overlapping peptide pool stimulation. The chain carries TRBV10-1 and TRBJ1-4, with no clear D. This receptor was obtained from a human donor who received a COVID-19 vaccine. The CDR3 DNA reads TGCGCCAGCAGTGAGTCGACCGGGATAGGTGAAAAACTGTTTTTT. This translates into CASSESTGIGEKLFF.